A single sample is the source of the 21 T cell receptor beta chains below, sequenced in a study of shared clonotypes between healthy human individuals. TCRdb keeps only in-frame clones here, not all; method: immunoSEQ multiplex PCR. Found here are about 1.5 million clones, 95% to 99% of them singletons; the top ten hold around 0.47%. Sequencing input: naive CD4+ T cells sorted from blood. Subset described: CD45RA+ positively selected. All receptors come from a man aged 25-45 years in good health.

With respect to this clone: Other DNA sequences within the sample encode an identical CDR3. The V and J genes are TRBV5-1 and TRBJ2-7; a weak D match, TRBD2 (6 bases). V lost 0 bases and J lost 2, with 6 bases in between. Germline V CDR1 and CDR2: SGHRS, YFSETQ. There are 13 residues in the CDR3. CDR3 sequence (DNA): TGCGCCAGCAGCTTGGGGACTACCTACGAGCAGTACTTC. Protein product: CASSLGTTYEQYF.

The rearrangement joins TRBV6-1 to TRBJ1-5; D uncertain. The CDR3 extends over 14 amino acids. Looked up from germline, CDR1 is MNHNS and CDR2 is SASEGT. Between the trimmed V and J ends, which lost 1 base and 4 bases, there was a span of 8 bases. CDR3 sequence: CASSEGLLNQPQHF. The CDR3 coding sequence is TGTGCCAGCAGTGAAGGCCTCTTGAATCAGCCCCAGCATTTT.

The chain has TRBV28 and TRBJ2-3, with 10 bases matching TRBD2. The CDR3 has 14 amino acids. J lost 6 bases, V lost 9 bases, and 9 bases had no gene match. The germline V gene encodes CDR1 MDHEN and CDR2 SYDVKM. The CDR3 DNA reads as TGTGCCAGTCGGGAGCTAGCGGGAGTCGATACGCAGTATTTT. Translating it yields CASRELAGVDTQYF. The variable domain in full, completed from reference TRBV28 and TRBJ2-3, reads DVKVTQSSRYLVKRTGEKVFLECVQDMDHENMFWYRQDPGLGLRLIYFSYDVKMKEKGDIPEGYSVSREKKERFSLILESASTNQTSMYLCASRELAGVDTQYFGPGTRLTVL.

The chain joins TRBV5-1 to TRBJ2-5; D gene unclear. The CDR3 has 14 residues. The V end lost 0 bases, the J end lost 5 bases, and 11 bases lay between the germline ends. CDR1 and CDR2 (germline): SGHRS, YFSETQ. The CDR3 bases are TGCGCCAGCAGCTTGGTTCCGATGAGGGAGACCCAGTACTTC. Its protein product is CASSLVPMRETQYF.

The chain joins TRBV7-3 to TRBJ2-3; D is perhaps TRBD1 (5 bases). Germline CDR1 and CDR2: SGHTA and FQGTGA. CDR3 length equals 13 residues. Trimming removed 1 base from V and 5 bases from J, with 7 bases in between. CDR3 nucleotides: TGTGCCAGCAGCTTAAGCAGGGAAGATACGCAGTATTTT. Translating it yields CASSLSREDTQYF.

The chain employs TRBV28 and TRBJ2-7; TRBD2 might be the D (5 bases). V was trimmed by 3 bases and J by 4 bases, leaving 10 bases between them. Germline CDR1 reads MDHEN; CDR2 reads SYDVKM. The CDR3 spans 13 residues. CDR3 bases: TGTGCCAGCAGTTTTATCGGGGTTTACGAGCAGTACTTC. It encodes CASSFIGVYEQYF.

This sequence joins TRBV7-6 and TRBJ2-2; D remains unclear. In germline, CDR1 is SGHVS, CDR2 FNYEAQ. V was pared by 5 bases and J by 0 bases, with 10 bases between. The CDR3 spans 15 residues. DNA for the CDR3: TGTGCCAGCAGCGCCGGGCCACCGAACACCGGGGAGCTGTTTTTT. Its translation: CASSAGPPNTGELFF.

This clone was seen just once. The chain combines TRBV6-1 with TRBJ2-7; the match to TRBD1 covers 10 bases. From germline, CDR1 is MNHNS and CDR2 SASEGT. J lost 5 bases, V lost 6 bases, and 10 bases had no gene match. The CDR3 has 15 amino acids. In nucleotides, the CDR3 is TGTGCCAGCAGCGCCCGGGACAGGGGTTACGACGAGCAGTACTTC. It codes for CASSARDRGYDEQYF.

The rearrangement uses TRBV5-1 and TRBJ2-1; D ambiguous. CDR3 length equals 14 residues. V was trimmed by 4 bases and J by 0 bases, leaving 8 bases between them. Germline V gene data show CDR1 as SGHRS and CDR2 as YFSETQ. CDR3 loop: CASSTRSSYNEQFF. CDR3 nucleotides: TGCGCCAGCAGCACCAGGAGCTCCTACAATGAGCAGTTCTTC.

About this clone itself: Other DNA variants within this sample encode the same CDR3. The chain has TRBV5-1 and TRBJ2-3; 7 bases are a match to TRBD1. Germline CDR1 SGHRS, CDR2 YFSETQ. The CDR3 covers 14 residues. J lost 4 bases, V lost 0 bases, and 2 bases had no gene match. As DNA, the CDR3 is TGCGCCAGCAGCTTGGCCACAGGGGCAGATACGCAGTATTTT. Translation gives CASSLATGADTQYF.

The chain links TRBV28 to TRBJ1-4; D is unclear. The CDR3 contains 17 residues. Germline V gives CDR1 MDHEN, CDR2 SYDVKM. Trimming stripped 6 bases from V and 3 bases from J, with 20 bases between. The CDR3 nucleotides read TGTGCCAGCAGCCTCCCCCAAGGTTTTGGAGCTAATGAAAAACTGTTTTTT. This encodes CASSLPQGFGANEKLFF.

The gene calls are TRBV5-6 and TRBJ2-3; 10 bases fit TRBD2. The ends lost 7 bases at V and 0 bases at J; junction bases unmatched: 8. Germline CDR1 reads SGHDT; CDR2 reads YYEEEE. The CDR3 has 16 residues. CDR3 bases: TGTGCCAGCTGGCTAGCGGGAGACGATAGCACAGATACGCAGTATTTT. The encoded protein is CASWLAGDDSTDTQYF.

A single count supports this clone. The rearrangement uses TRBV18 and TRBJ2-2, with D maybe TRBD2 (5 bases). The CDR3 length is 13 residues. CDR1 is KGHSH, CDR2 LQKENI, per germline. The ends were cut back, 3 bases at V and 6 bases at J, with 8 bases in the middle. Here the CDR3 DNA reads TGTGCCAGCTCACCGGGAGCGGCCGGGGAGCTGTTTTTT. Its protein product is CASSPGAAGELFF.

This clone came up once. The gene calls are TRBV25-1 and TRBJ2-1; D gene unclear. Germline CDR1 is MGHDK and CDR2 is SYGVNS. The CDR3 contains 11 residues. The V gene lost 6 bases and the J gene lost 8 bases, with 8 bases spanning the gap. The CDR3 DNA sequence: TGTGCCAGCAGCGCCCGCCATGAGCAGTTCTTC. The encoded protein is CASSARHEQFF.

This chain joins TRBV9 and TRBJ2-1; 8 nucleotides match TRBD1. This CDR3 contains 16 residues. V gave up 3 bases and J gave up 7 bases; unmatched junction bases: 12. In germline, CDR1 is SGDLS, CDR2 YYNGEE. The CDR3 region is CASSALPGGGGNEQFF. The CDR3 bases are TGTGCCAGCAGCGCCTTACCAGGGGGCGGTGGGAATGAGCAGTTCTTC.

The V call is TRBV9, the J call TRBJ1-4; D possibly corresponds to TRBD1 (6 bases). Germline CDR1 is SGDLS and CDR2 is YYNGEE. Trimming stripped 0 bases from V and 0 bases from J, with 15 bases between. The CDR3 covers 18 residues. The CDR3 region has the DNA TGTGCCAGCAGCGTAGGGCGCGGAGGGGGATCAACTAATGAAAAACTGTTTTTT. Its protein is CASSVGRGGGSTNEKLFF.

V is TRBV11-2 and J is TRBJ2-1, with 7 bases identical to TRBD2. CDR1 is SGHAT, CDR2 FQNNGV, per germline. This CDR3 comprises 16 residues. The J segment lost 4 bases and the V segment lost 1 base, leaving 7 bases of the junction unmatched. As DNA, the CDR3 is TGTGCCAGCAGCTTAGGTCCTGGGGAGGGTTACAATGAGCAGTTCTTC. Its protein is CASSLGPGEGYNEQFF.

CDR3 in amino acids: CASSKGPGRNYGYTF. The CDR3 DNA reads as TGTGCCAGCAGCAAAGGTCCAGGCCGAAACTATGGCTACACCTTC. The chain carries TRBV21-1 and TRBJ1-2; the table calls TRBD1, which could not be checked here. TRBV21-1 is a pseudogene locus. CDR3 length: 15 amino acids.

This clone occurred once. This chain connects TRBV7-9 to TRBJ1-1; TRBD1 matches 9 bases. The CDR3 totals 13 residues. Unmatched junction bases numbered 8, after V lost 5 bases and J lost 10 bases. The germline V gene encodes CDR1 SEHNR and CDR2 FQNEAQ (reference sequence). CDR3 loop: CASSRDRAGGAFF. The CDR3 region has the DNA TGTGCCAGCAGCCGGGACAGGGCGGGCGGAGCTTTCTTT.

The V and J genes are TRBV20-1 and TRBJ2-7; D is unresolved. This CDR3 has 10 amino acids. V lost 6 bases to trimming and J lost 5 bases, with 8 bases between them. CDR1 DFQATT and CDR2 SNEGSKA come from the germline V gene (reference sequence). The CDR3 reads CSARHDEQYF. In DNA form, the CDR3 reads TGCAGTGCCCGACATGACGAGCAGTACTTC.

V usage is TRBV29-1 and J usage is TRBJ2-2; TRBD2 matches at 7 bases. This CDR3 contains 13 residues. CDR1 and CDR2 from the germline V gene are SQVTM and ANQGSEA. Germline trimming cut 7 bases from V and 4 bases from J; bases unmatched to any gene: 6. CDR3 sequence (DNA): TGCAGCGCGCCGGGAGGAAGCACCGGGGAGCTGTTTTTT. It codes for CSAPGGSTGELFF.